This entry lists 7 T cell receptor beta chains sequenced from one sample in a study of blood T cell repertoires in COVID-19. Sequencing was performed with immunoSEQ multiplex PCR; in TCRdb, only in-frame clones are kept and a portion is missing. The sample comprises about 440,000 clones, approximately 90% of which are singletons, and around 12% rests with the top ten. The sample taken for sequencing was peripheral blood. The receptors come from a woman aged 45-59 years with COVID-19, enrolled during active disease.

The V and J genes are TRBV9 and TRBJ2-1, with TRBD2 matching 8 bases. This CDR3 is built from 14 residues. Per germline, CDR1 SGDLS and CDR2 YYNGEE. V lost 0 bases and J lost 9; bases outside the gene matches: 5. CDR3 coding DNA: TGTGCCAGCAGCGTAGCGGGGGGGCCGGGTGAGCAGTTCTTC. As protein: CASSVAGGPGEQFF.

The chain couples TRBV30 to TRBJ2-2, with 8 bases aligning to TRBD2. Germline values: CDR1 GTSNPN, CDR2 SVGIG (reference sequence). Trimming cost V 1 base and J 5 bases; bases outside gene matches: 6. The CDR3 is 15 residues long. DNA of the CDR3: TGTGCCTGGAGTGACGGGAGGGGAGGTACCGGGGAGCTGTTTTTT. The encoded protein is CAWSDGRGGTGELFF.

CDR3 region: CASSGGQPLGTEAFF. The CDR3 DNA reads as TGTGCCAGCAGTGGAGGACAGCCCCTCGGGACTGAAGCTTTCTTT. The V gene is TRBV27, the J gene TRBJ1-1, with D tentatively TRBD1 (6 bases). The CDR3 covers 15 residues. The germline CDR1 and CDR2 sequences are MNHEY and SMNVEV (reference sequence). V gave up 5 bases and J gave up 5 bases, with 18 bases separating them.

This rearrangement joins TRBV19 to TRBJ2-7, with a tentative D call TRBD2 (5 bases). In germline, CDR1 is LNHDA, CDR2 SQIVND (reference sequence). The CDR3 runs 15 residues. The ends were cut back, 3 bases at V and 6 bases at J, with 18 bases in the middle. In DNA, the CDR3 is TGTGCCAGTAGTATGACGTCTCATCGGGGAACCGAGCAGTACTTC. It yields the protein CASSMTSHRGTEQYF.

This rearrangement joins TRBV28 to TRBJ1-1; D not resolved. This CDR3 contains 15 residues. The germline V gene has CDR1 MDHEN and CDR2 SYDVKM. Between the trimmed V and J ends, which lost 7 bases and 4 bases, there was a span of 19 bases. DNA of the CDR3: TGTGCCAGCACCCCGGTCGCCGGGGAAAGCACTGAAGCTTTCTTT. It yields the protein CASTPVAGESTEAFF.

The chain couples TRBV14 to TRBJ2-3; D perhaps matches TRBD2 (7 bases). CDR1 is SGHDN, CDR2 FVKESK, per germline. The CDR3 has 18 amino acids. The ends were cut back, 0 bases at V and 1 base at J, with 17 bases in the middle. Written as DNA, the CDR3 is TGTGCCAGCAGCCAAGACTTCTCGGGGGGCGAAGGCACAGATACGCAGTATTTT. Translated: CASSQDFSGGEGTDTQYF.

The J gene is TRBJ1-1, the V gene TRBV9; unclear D gene. This CDR3 has 13 residues. Trimming cost V 4 bases and J 5 bases, with 12 bases left between them. Germline lookup yields CDR1 SGDLS and CDR2 YYNGEE. CDR3: CASSRVPETEAFF. As DNA, the CDR3 is TGTGCCAGCAGCCGAGTCCCTGAAACTGAAGCTTTCTTT.